The present T cell receptor beta chain was sequenced within a study of T cell responses to AZD1222 COVID-19 vaccine. Study-level points and caveats: Per reports, nearly half of all spike-specific TCRs target regions that are unmutated in variants.

Repertoires were generated with immunoSEQ multiplex PCR, while TCRdb's copy carries only in-frame clones and drops some. The sample comprises more than 110,000 clones, approximately 90% of which are singletons, and around 3.6% rests with the top ten. The V end lost 3 bases, the J end lost 4 bases, and 14 bases lay between the germline ends. The CDR3 consists of 16 residues. Germline values: CDR1 SGHNT, CDR2 YYREEE (reference sequence). As for this clone: Its specificity is not known.

Sequencing used peripheral blood, obtained on day 0 of AZD1222 vaccination. The sequence was collected from an adult in good health. The gene calls are TRBV5-4 and TRBJ1-6; no firm D call. CDR3 protein: CASSSDDGFYNSPLHF. The CDR3 DNA follows: TGTGCCAGCAGCTCGGACGACGGGTTTTATAATTCACCCCTCCACTTT.